This T cell receptor (beta chain) was observed in a study of technical replicates of blood from a handful of donors. Profiled with immunoSEQ multiplex PCR; TCRdb holds only in-frame clones, not every one. This sample yields 70,000 to 95,000 clones, of which around 97% are seen a single time; more than 0.15% belongs to the top ten. CDR3 length: 14 residues. Trimming removed 11 bases from V and 1 base from J, with 12 bases in between. Per germline, CDR1 MNHNS and CDR2 SASEGT. The receptor was derived from a human donor in good health. Input material: T cells isolated from PBMCs. The chain carries TRBV6-1 and TRBJ1-6; D remains ambiguous. The CDR3 DNA reads TGTGCCTGCCTAGGAGGATCCTATAATTCACCCCTCCACTTT. Translated: CACLGGSYNSPLHF.